In this sample, the clone carrying this T cell receptor beta chain turned up a few times. The antigen remains undetermined. The length of the CDR3 is 13 residues. Germline V lookup: CDR1 SNHLY, CDR2 FYNNEI. V lost 3 bases and J 4 bases, leaving 9 bases between the germline ends. This record comes from a study of OX40 agonist ivuxolimab in advanced cancers. TCRdb's copy holds only in-frame clones and misses some; the assay was immunoSEQ multiplex PCR. The data contain tens of thousands of clones, 84% of them seen just once; the ten biggest clones take up under 3.5%. Overall study findings and caveats: The mean number of expanded clones was higher in CD8+ T cells than in CD4+.

The source of this sequence is an adult with an advanced solid tumor such as melanoma, head and neck, liver or kidney cancer. The chain couples TRBV2 to TRBJ1-2; D is undetermined. The sample was CD4+ or CD8+ T cells sorted from blood, taken in a trial of the OX40 agonist ivuxolimab. Here the CDR3 DNA reads TGTGCCAGCAGTGATTTGGGATCCTATGGCTACACCTTC. Translating it yields CASSDLGSYGYTF.